Presented here are 28 T cell receptor beta chains from one specimen sequenced in a study of T-cell reconstitution after alpha-beta-depleted transplantation in children. The authors prepared the TCRbeta library with unique molecular identifiers. TCRdb used MiXCR to reprocess the PCR reads, holding one entry per CDR3 protein. Of hundreds of thousands of distinct CDR3 sequences listed, around 13% are singletons. Sequencing used PBMCs from the stem cell graft donor, obtained from the stem cell graft. The receptors here all came from a human donor who donated a stem cell graft to a child with acute lymphoblastic leukemia.

This clonotype showed up many times. The chain combines TRBV5-1 with TRBJ2-1; no firm D call. This CDR3 spans 14 amino acids. Trimming pared 0 bases from V and 6 bases from J, leaving 10 bases between. Germline CDR1 and CDR2: SGHRS and YFSETQ. In nucleotides, the CDR3 is TGCGCCAGCAGCTTGGTTGTAGGGTCCAATGAGCAGTTCTTC. Translating gives CASSLVVGSNEQFF.

This clonotype was recorded many times. CDR3 bases: TGCAGTGCCGAGGGCGAGACCCAGTACTTC. Translated, it gives CSAEGETQYF. The chain joins TRBV20-1 to TRBJ2-5; the D gene is possibly TRBD2 (5 bases). The germline V and J ends were trimmed by 6 bases and 5 bases, with 7 bases remaining between them. Germline lookup yields CDR1 DFQATT and CDR2 SNEGSKA (reference sequence). The CDR3 runs to 10 residues.

This clonotype has only a few counts. The V call is TRBV30, the J call TRBJ1-2; 8 positions match TRBD1. This CDR3 contains 14 residues. Germline V gives CDR1 GTSNPN, CDR2 SVGIG (reference sequence). The J segment lost 5 bases and the V segment lost 2 bases, leaving 7 bases of the junction unmatched. CDR3 protein: CAWSQTGAMYGYTF. In DNA form, the CDR3 reads TGTGCCTGGAGTCAGACAGGGGCTATGTATGGCTACACCTTC.

This clonotype was detected only once. With a much larger clone just one base away, this may be a read error. The chain couples TRBV11-2 to TRBJ1-1, with D unclear. Trimming cost V 1 base and J 3 bases, with 9 bases left between them. The CDR3 covers 14 residues. Germline V gene sequence: CDR1 SGHAT, CDR2 FQNNGV. This CDR3 is CASSLVAGYTEAFF. In nucleotides, the CDR3 is TGTGCCAGCAGCTTAGTGGCGGGGTACACTGAAGCTTTCTTT. The whole variable domain, remainder taken from reference TRBV11-2 and TRBJ1-1, is EAGVAQSPRYKIIEKRQSVAFWCNPISGHATLYWYQQILGQGPKLLIQFQNNGVVDDSQLPKDRFSAERLKGVDSTLKIQPAKLEDSAVYLCASSLVAGYTEAFFGQGTRLTVV.

This clonotype was found many times. V is TRBV18 and J is TRBJ1-1; no clear D gene. Trimming cost V 5 bases and J 3 bases, with 10 bases left between them. Germline V gene lookup returns CDR1 KGHSH and CDR2 LQKENI. This CDR3 contains 13 residues. Written as DNA, the CDR3 is TGTGCCAGCTCAGATTCGGGTGACACTGAAGCTTTCTTT. It yields the protein CASSDSGDTEAFF.

The rearrangement joins TRBV7-9 to TRBJ1-2; 10 nucleotides line up with TRBD1. CDR3 length equals 14 residues. With V trimmed by 5 bases and J by 5 bases, 5 bases remained unmatched. Germline V gene sequence: CDR1 SEHNR, CDR2 FQNEAQ (reference sequence). CDR3 loop: CASSLGQGEYGYTF. In nucleotides, the CDR3 is TGTGCCAGCAGCCTCGGACAGGGGGAATATGGCTACACCTTC.

This clonotype was picked up many times. This sequence joins TRBV12-3 or TRBV12-4 and TRBJ1-2; a weak D match, TRBD1 (6 bases). This CDR3 is built from 15 residues. The ends were cut back, 6 bases at V and 3 bases at J, with 17 bases in the middle. CDR3: CASRPPGRGYYGYTF. In nucleotides, the CDR3 is TGTGCCAGCAGACCCCCAGGGAGGGGGTACTATGGCTACACCTTC.

The table lists this clonotype with many counts. V usage is TRBV20-1 and J usage is TRBJ1-2, with 9 bases identical to TRBD1. This CDR3 has 13 amino acids. Losses at the gene ends were 5 bases for V and 4 bases for J; bases not matched to a gene: 5. Germline CDR1 and CDR2: DFQATT and SNEGSKA (reference sequence). The CDR3 sequence is CSAARTGVYGYTF. Written as DNA, the CDR3 is TGCAGTGCTGCCAGGACAGGGGTCTATGGCTACACCTTC.

This clonotype was counted many times. V is TRBV6-5 and J is TRBJ2-3; TRBD1 matches at 7 bases. This CDR3 is built from 15 residues. The germline V gene has CDR1 MNHEY and CDR2 SVGAGI. Germline trimming cut 4 bases from V and 2 bases from J; bases unmatched to any gene: 6. CDR3 in DNA: TGTGCCAGCAGTTCGGACAGGATTTTCACAGATACGCAGTATTTT. Translated, it gives CASSSDRIFTDTQYF.

This clonotype was seen ten or more times. V usage is TRBV5-5 and J usage is TRBJ2-3; 10 bases match TRBD1. Germline CDR1 is SGHKS and CDR2 is YYEKEE (reference sequence). Trimming took 0 bases from V and 0 from J; bases not matched to a gene: 4. CDR3 length: 17 amino acids. The chain's CDR3 is CASSLGTGGFSTDTQYF. CDR3 nucleotides: TGTGCCAGCAGCTTGGGGACAGGGGGTTTCAGCACAGATACGCAGTATTTT.

This clonotype has ten or more counts. This chain joins TRBV28 and TRBJ2-5, with 13 bases identical to TRBD2. V shed 9 bases, J shed 0 bases, and the junction held 4 bases outside the gene matches. CDR3 length equals 15 residues. CDR1 and CDR2 from the germline V gene are MDHEN and SYDVKM. DNA of the CDR3: TGTGCCAGTGCGACTAGCGGGGGGTACCAAGAGACCCAGTACTTC. Protein sequence: CASATSGGYQETQYF.

This clonotype has ten or more counts. This rearrangement joins TRBV21-1 to TRBJ2-7; TRBD2 is the table's D call, not checked against the DNA. TRBV21-1 is labeled a pseudogene. The CDR3 has 18 residues. The CDR3 region has the DNA TGTGCCAGCAGCAAAGCTGTCGCTAGCGGGATGGTCCCCTACGAGCAGTACTTC. Amino acid sequence: CASSKAVASGMVPYEQYF.

This clonotype was counted between two and nine times. This chain links TRBV28 with TRBJ1-4, with D possibly TRBD1 on 6 matching bases. Germline CDR1 and CDR2: MDHEN and SYDVKM. This CDR3 has 14 residues. V was clipped by 8 bases and J by 0 bases, with 10 bases between them. The CDR3 here is CASSGTSTNEKLFF. The CDR3 nucleotides read TGTGCCAGCTCTGGGACATCAACTAATGAAAAACTGTTTTTT.

The gene calls are TRBV4-2 and TRBJ1-1; D remains ambiguous. The V end lost 3 bases, the J end lost 4 bases, and 9 bases lay between the germline ends. Germline V gene data show CDR1 as LGHNA and CDR2 as YNFKEQ. CDR3 length: 13 amino acids. The CDR3 sequence is CASSQAGITEAFF. DNA of the CDR3: TGTGCCAGCAGCCAGGCTGGGATCACTGAAGCTTTCTTT.

This clonotype was counted at least ten times. This sequence joins TRBV7-2 and TRBJ2-7; D may be TRBD2 (6 bases). This CDR3 contains 15 residues. Germline V gives CDR1 SGHTA, CDR2 FQGNSA. V was cut by 1 base and J by 3 bases, with 13 bases left in between. CDR3 amino acids: CASSLEGLEGYEQYF. In DNA, the CDR3 is TGTGCCAGCAGCTTAGAAGGCCTGGAGGGCTACGAGCAGTACTTC.

This clonotype was counted ten times or more. The chain has TRBV6-5 and TRBJ1-4; D ambiguous. The germline V gene encodes CDR1 MNHEY and CDR2 SVGAGI. V lost 2 bases and J 8 bases, leaving 9 bases between the germline ends. CDR3 length: 13 residues. The CDR3: CASSYNGREKLFF. CDR3 DNA: TGTGCCAGCAGTTACAACGGGAGAGAAAAACTGTTTTTT.

This clonotype was observed at least ten times. The chain joins TRBV28 to TRBJ2-1, with 11 bases matching TRBD2. J gave up 4 bases and V 3 bases, and 5 bases lay outside the gene matches. Germline loops: CDR1 MDHEN, CDR2 SYDVKM. This CDR3 has 16 residues. This chain's CDR3 is CASSLSSGGAYNEQFF. The DNA for the CDR3 is TGTGCCAGCAGTTTGAGTAGCGGGGGGGCTTACAATGAGCAGTTCTTC.

This clonotype was recorded at least ten times. CDR3 DNA sequence: TGTGCCTGGAGTGTCCGTCTCCAAAATGAGCAGTTCTTC. It specifies CAWSVRLQNEQFF. The chain joins TRBV30 to TRBJ2-1; D unclear. The V gene's germline CDR1 is GTSNPN and CDR2 SVGIG (reference sequence). V lost 0 bases to trimming and J lost 7 bases, with 10 bases between them. This CDR3 has 13 amino acids. Drawing the rest from reference TRBV30 and TRBJ2-1, the complete variable domain is SQTIHQWPATLVQPVGSPLSLECTVEGTSNPNLYWYRQAAGRGLQLLFYSVGIGQISSEVPQNLSASRPQDRQFILSSKKLLLSDSGFYLCAWSVRLQNEQFFGPGTRLTVL.

Turning to this clonotype: Given a much more abundant clone one base away, this may be a read error. The chain carries TRBV7-2 and TRBJ2-7, with D perhaps matching TRBD1 or TRBD2 (5 bases each). This CDR3 contains 12 residues. The V gene's germline CDR1 is SGHTA and CDR2 FQGNSA. V was pared by 8 bases and J by 4 bases, with 12 bases between. DNA for the CDR3: TGTGCCAGCGGAGTGGGGGAGTACGAGCAGTACTTC. It specifies CASGVGEYEQYF.

This clonotype was seen many times. This chain connects TRBV7-9 to TRBJ1-1; D not certain. The CDR3 extends over 15 amino acids. V lost 9 bases to trimming and J lost 0 bases, with 17 bases between them. Germline loops: CDR1 SEHNR, CDR2 FQNEAQ (reference sequence). In DNA form, the CDR3 reads TGTGCCAGTGAACGGACGGCGGCGCTGAACACTGAAGCTTTCTTT. As protein: CASERTAALNTEAFF.

This clonotype was counted at least ten times. The chain joins TRBV27 to TRBJ2-3, with 7 bases fitting TRBD2. Looked up from germline, CDR1 is MNHEY and CDR2 is SMNVEV (reference sequence). V lost 1 base to trimming and J lost 6 bases; unmatched junction nucleotides: 1. There are 13 residues in the CDR3. In DNA form, the CDR3 reads TGTGCCAGCAGTTTATGGGGAGGGGATACGCAGTATTTT. Translated: CASSLWGGDTQYF.

This clonotype was counted many times. The rearrangement links TRBV5-1 to TRBJ2-3, with D uncertain. Germline V gene sequence: CDR1 SGHRS, CDR2 YFSETQ. The V end lost 0 bases, the J end lost 0 bases, and 11 bases lay between the germline ends. CDR3 length equals 16 residues. The DNA for the CDR3 is TGCGCCAGCAGCTTGGCCGGCGTAAGAAGCACAGATACGCAGTATTTT. Encoded protein: CASSLAGVRSTDTQYF.

This clonotype was counted between two and nine times. The chain couples TRBV6-5 to TRBJ2-2; possibly TRBD2 for D (6 bases). The V gene's germline CDR1 is MNHEY and CDR2 SVGAGI. The CDR3 contains 15 residues. V was pared by 2 bases and J by 3 bases, with 10 bases between. The CDR3: CASSYTGDYTGELFF. The DNA of the CDR3 is TGTGCCAGCAGTTACACGGGGGATTACACCGGGGAGCTGTTTTTT.

This clonotype was seen ten or more times. The chain recombines TRBV5-1 with TRBJ1-2; 11 nucleotides align to TRBD1. In germline, CDR1 is SGHRS, CDR2 YFSETQ. CDR3 size: 16 residues. J gave up 7 bases and V 3 bases, and 11 bases lay outside the gene matches. The CDR3 nucleotides read TGCGCCAGCAGCTCGGGATGGACAGGGGGCCCCGCTGGCTACACCTTC. Its translation: CASSSGWTGGPAGYTF. Variable domain in full (rest from reference TRBV5-1 and TRBJ1-2): KAGVTQTPRYLIKTRGQQVTLSCSPISGHRSVSWYQQTPGQGLQFLFEYFSETQRNKGNFPGRFSGRQFSNSRSEMNVSTLELGDSALYLCASSSGWTGGPAGYTFGSGTRLTVV.

V usage is TRBV5-4 and J usage is TRBJ2-6, with D unresolved. The CDR3 covers 13 residues. V shed 1 base and J shed 5 bases, with 4 bases lying between them. Germline V gene data show CDR1 as SGHNT and CDR2 as YYREEE (reference sequence). CDR3 in amino acids: CASSLIRANVLTF. CDR3 in DNA: TGTGCCAGCAGCTTGATCAGGGCCAACGTCCTGACTTTC.

This clonotype was seen once. Since a much larger clone is just one base distant, this may be a read error. This sequence joins TRBV12-3 or TRBV12-4 and TRBJ2-1; TRBD2 agrees at 13 bases. This CDR3 has 15 amino acids. The CDR3 spells CASTVGLAGVLEHFF. CDR3 in DNA: TGTGCCAGCACCGTCGGACTAGCGGGAGTCCTTGAGCATTTCTTC.

This clonotype was counted between two and nine times. Mismatch with germline at one junction end may stem from a read error. The chain has TRBV7-9 and TRBJ2-1, with D tentatively TRBD1 or TRBD2 (5 bases each). This CDR3 has 16 amino acids. Germline lookup yields CDR1 SEHNR and CDR2 FQNEAQ (reference sequence). In nucleotides, the CDR3 is TGTGCCAGCATCCCCGTCGAACGGGACCTTCCCAATGAGCGGTTCTTC. This gives the protein CASIPVERDLPNERFF.

This clonotype showed up just a few times. The chain has TRBV4-2 and TRBJ1-1, with D possibly being TRBD1 (6 bases). Germline V gene sequence: CDR1 LGHNA, CDR2 YNFKEQ. The V end was cut by 3 bases, the J end by 7 bases, with 21 bases between. The CDR3 is made up of 16 amino acids. CDR3 DNA sequence: TGTGCCAGCAGCCACTTAAACATTGGGGGCCAGGATGAAGCTTTCTTT. This gives the protein CASSHLNIGGQDEAFF.